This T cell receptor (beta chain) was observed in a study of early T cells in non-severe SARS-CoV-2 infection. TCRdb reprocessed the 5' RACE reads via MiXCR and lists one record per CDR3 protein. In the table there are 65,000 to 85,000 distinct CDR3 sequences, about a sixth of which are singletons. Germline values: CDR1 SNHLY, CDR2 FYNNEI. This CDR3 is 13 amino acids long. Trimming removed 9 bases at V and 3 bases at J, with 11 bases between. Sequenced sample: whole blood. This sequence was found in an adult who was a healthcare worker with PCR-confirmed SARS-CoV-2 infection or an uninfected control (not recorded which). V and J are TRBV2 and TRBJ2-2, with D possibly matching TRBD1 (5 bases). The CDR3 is CARAGADTGELFF. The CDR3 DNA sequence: TGTGCCAGGGCTGGGGCAGACACCGGGGAGCTGTTTTTT.